Listed here are 9 T cell receptor beta chains from one sample, sequenced in a study of T cells in Graves' hyperthyroidism and ophthalmopathy. From RNA transcripts, TCR beta CDR3 regions were amplified. The TCR CDR3 was amplified in a first-round RT-PCR using the HTBI primer set. MiXCR, applied by TCRdb to the multiplex PCR reads, yields one record per CDR3 protein. The table includes hundreds of thousands of distinct CDR3 sequences, under 15% detected once. The sample taken for sequencing was blood. These receptors originate from a woman aged 30 to 39 with Graves' hyperthyroidism.

In this sample, this clonotype turned up many times. The chain combines TRBV6-1 with TRBJ1-3, with unresolved D. This CDR3 region has 14 residues. CDR1 and CDR2 from the germline V gene are MNHNS and SASEGT. V lost 6 bases to trimming and J lost 0 bases, with 9 bases between them. The CDR3 region has the DNA TGTGCCAGCAGGCCCGATTACTCTGGAAACACCATATATTTT. Its protein product is CASRPDYSGNTIYF.

This rearrangement joins TRBV7-9 to TRBJ1-2; 7 positions match TRBD1. This CDR3 spans 17 amino acids. Trimming at V came to 6 bases and at J to 2 bases, leaving 15 bases not matched to a gene. Germline CDR1 is SEHNR and CDR2 is FQNEAQ (reference sequence). The DNA for the CDR3 is TGTGCCAGCAGTCAACCTAGGGGAGACAGGGTCAACTATGGCTACACCTTC. Translated, it gives CASSQPRGDRVNYGYTF.

The sample holds many counts of this clonotype. The chain combines TRBV11-2 with TRBJ1-4; D not resolved. The V gene lost 3 bases and the J gene lost 6 bases, with 14 bases spanning the gap. Germline V lookup: CDR1 SGHAT, CDR2 FQNNGV. This CDR3 is 15 amino acids long. The CDR3 protein is CASSFVGRTDEKLFF. The CDR3 DNA reads TGTGCCAGCAGCTTTGTTGGGCGGACTGATGAAAAACTGTTTTTT.

This clonotype was found many times. The chain joins TRBV3-1 to TRBJ2-1, with D tentatively TRBD1 (6 bases). Between the trimmed V and J ends, which lost 2 bases and 4 bases, there was a span of 9 bases. The CDR3 is 14 amino acids. Germline CDR1 LGHDT, CDR2 YNNKEL (reference sequence). CDR3 protein: CASSQTTGYNEQFF. The CDR3 DNA reads as TGTGCCAGCAGCCAAACCACAGGGTACAATGAGCAGTTCTTC.

V gene TRBV7-2 combines with J gene TRBJ2-1, with 12 bases matching TRBD2. With 6 bases clipped from V and 10 bases from J, the junction kept 7 bases outside the gene matches. There are 14 residues in the CDR3. The germline V gene has CDR1 SGHTA and CDR2 FQGNSA. Written as DNA, the CDR3 is TGTGCCAGCAGTACCCCCACTAGCGGGAGGGAGCAGTTCTTC. Residues: CASSTPTSGREQFF.

This chain links TRBV12-3 or TRBV12-4 with TRBJ1-2; a possible D gene is TRBD1 (5 bases). The CDR3 covers 12 residues. Deletions cut 3 bases from V and 8 bases from J, with 10 bases between. The CDR3 here is CASSFQGSGYTF. Written as DNA, the CDR3 is TGTGCCAGCAGTTTTCAGGGATCCGGCTACACCTTC.

This clonotype occurred many times. The gene calls are TRBV3-1 and TRBJ1-2; 10 positions match TRBD1. This CDR3 has 14 amino acids. The V gene end was trimmed by 2 bases and the J gene end by 7 bases; junction bases not matched to a gene: 4. The germline V gene encodes CDR1 LGHDT and CDR2 YNNKEL (reference sequence). In nucleotides, the CDR3 is TGTGCCAGCAGCCAACGACAGGGGGCTGGTGGCTACACCTTC. Amino acids: CASSQRQGAGGYTF.

This clonotype has at least ten counts. This chain connects TRBV6-5 to TRBJ2-2; D gene unclear. The CDR3 runs 16 residues. V was clipped by 2 bases and J by 0 bases, with 10 bases between them. Per germline, CDR1 MNHEY and CDR2 SVGAGI. The CDR3 loop is CASSYHSNANTGELFF. In DNA, the CDR3 is TGTGCCAGCAGTTACCACAGCAACGCGAACACCGGGGAGCTGTTTTTT.

This clonotype appeared many times. The CDR3 sequence: CASRGLAGDYEQYF. CDR3 in DNA: TGTGCCAGCAGAGGACTAGCGGGAGATTACGAGCAGTACTTC. The chain carries TRBV2 and TRBJ2-7; 13 bases agree with TRBD2. The V segment lost 6 bases and the J segment 4 bases; nucleotides outside the gene matches: 3. CDR3 length equals 14 residues. CDR1 is SNHLY and CDR2 is FYNNEI in the germline V gene.